What follows are 23 T cell receptor beta chains derived from one specimen sequenced in a study of T cell changes during pregnancy in multiple sclerosis. Profiling relied on immunoSEQ multiplex PCR, and the TCRdb table lists in-frame clones only, not all of them. The sample carries approximately 40,000 clones, over 80% recorded once. The specimen sequenced was peripheral blood. These receptors all come from a female donor with multiple sclerosis, enrolled in a pregnancy study.

This rearrangement joins TRBV27 to TRBJ1-4; 11 positions match TRBD1. V shed 1 base, J shed 8 bases, and the junction held 6 bases outside the gene matches. The CDR3 extends over 16 amino acids. From germline, CDR1 is MNHEY and CDR2 SMNVEV (reference sequence). The CDR3 DNA is TGTGCCAGCAGTTTATTGGCCGGGACAGGGGGGGAAAAACTGTTTTTT. This sequence encodes CASSLLAGTGGEKLFF.

V is TRBV11-2 and J is TRBJ2-7; D is unclear. Germline CDR1 SGHAT, CDR2 FQNNGV. The CDR3 loop spans 13 amino acids. Deletions cut 1 base from V and 6 bases from J, with 10 bases between. CDR3 bases: TGTGCCAGCAGCTTAGTTGGGCTAAGCGAGCAGTACTTC. Translation gives CASSLVGLSEQYF.

The V call is TRBV15, the J call TRBJ1-5; D call uncertain. CDR1 is LNHNV, CDR2 YYDKDF, per germline (reference sequence). Trimming took off 0 bases at V and 4 bases at J, with 7 bases between the two ends. CDR3 length equals 14 residues. The CDR3 DNA is TGTGCCACCAGCAGAGATCCCGGGAATCAGCCCCAGCATTTT. It encodes CATSRDPGNQPQHF. Looking up the rest from reference TRBV15 and TRBJ1-5 gives the full variable domain: DAMVIQNPRYQVTQFGKPVTLSCSQTLNHNVMYWYQQKSSQAPKLLFHYYDKDFNNEADTPDNFQSRRPNTSFCFLDIRSPGLGDTAMYLCATSRDPGNQPQHFGDGTRLSIL.

This sequence joins TRBV18 and TRBJ2-7, with 9 bases lining up with TRBD2. There are 14 residues in the CDR3. Losses at the gene ends were 3 bases for V and 9 bases for J; bases not matched to a gene: 9. Germline V gives CDR1 KGHSH, CDR2 LQKENI. The CDR3 region is CASSPDSGSVGQYF. CDR3 sequence (DNA): TGTGCCAGCTCACCGGATAGCGGGAGTGTGGGGCAGTACTTC.

This clone showed up just once. J is TRBJ2-1 and V is TRBV28; either TRBD1 or TRBD2 may supply D (5 bases each). This CDR3 comprises 15 residues. V was cut by 6 bases and J by 7 bases, with 19 bases left in between. Germline loops: CDR1 MDHEN, CDR2 SYDVKM. CDR3 sequence: CASRGRSASRNEQFF. In DNA form, the CDR3 reads TGTGCCAGCAGGGGGCGTTCGGCTAGCAGGAATGAGCAGTTCTTC.

The chain carries TRBV11-2 and TRBJ1-2; D not certain. The CDR3 has 13 amino acids. V lost 4 bases and J lost 1, with 7 bases in between. Germline V gives CDR1 SGHAT, CDR2 FQNNGV. The CDR3 protein is CASSSGNNYGYTF. CDR3 nucleotides: TGTGCCAGCAGCTCAGGAAATAACTATGGCTACACCTTC.

The chain carries TRBV5-1 and TRBJ2-2; perhaps TRBD1 as D (5 bases). This CDR3 contains 15 residues. Germline assignment: CDR1 SGHRS and CDR2 YFSETQ. The V and J ends lost 2 bases and 5 bases respectively, with 13 bases between them. CDR3 in DNA: TGCGCCAGCAGCTTCAGGGAAGGGAAAACCGGGGAGCTGTTTTTT. As protein: CASSFREGKTGELFF.

The chain links TRBV6-4 to TRBJ1-1; TRBD1 matches 9 bases. The CDR3 loop spans 14 amino acids. V lost 1 base, J lost 11 bases, and 8 bases stayed unmatched. Germline V lookup: CDR1 MRHNA, CDR2 SNTAGT. CDR3 amino acids: CASSDLGNRGPAFF. CDR3 sequence (DNA): TGTGCCAGCAGTGACTTGGGGAACAGGGGGCCGGCTTTCTTT.

The CDR3 sequence is CASSLTSGRASQETQYF. For the CDR3, the DNA is TGTGCCAGCAGCTTGACTAGCGGGAGGGCTAGCCAAGAGACCCAGTACTTC. The rearrangement joins TRBV11-3 to TRBJ2-5; 14 nucleotides align to TRBD2. The V gene end was trimmed by 3 bases and the J gene end by 1 base; junction bases not matched to a gene: 4. Germline V gene sequence: CDR1 SGHNT, CDR2 YENEEA. The CDR3 is made up of 17 amino acids.

The genes are TRBV7-3 and TRBJ1-5, with D maybe TRBD1 (6 bases). Trimming took off 1 base at V and 4 bases at J, with 11 bases between the two ends. The CDR3 sequence is 15 residues long. Germline CDR1 and CDR2: SGHTA and FQGTGA. CDR3 nucleotide sequence: TGTGCCAGCAGCTTAAATGGGGGCGCAAATCAGCCCCAGCATTTT. Its translation: CASSLNGGANQPQHF.

The chain is built from TRBV28 and TRBJ1-2; no clear D. The CDR3 is made up of 13 amino acids. The germline V and J ends were trimmed by 3 bases and 3 bases, with 8 bases remaining between them. Germline CDR1 and CDR2: MDHEN and SYDVKM. This chain's CDR3 is CASSFLRDYGYTF. Written as DNA, the CDR3 is TGTGCCAGCAGTTTTTTGAGGGACTATGGCTACACCTTC.

The CDR3 loop reads CASSLGGLADNEQFF. CDR3 bases: TGTGCCAGCAGCTTGGGGGGGCTAGCGGACAATGAGCAGTTCTTC. The chain carries TRBV7-7 and TRBJ2-1; tentative D call: TRBD2 (7 bases). This CDR3 is 15 amino acids long. Germline assignment: CDR1 SSHAT and CDR2 FNYEAQ (reference sequence). V lost 3 bases, J lost 5 bases, and 14 bases lay in between.

The CDR3 nucleotides read TGTGCCAGCAGTATGCGGATCGGGACAGTCTACGAGCAGTACTTC. Protein: CASSMRIGTVYEQYF. The gene calls are TRBV6-6 and TRBJ2-7; 7 bases fit TRBD1. With 5 bases clipped from V and 3 bases from J, the junction kept 10 bases outside the gene matches. The germline V gene has CDR1 MNHNY and CDR2 SVGAGI (reference sequence). This CDR3 has 15 amino acids.

V usage is TRBV12-5 and J usage is TRBJ1-3; possibly TRBD1 for D (6 bases). CDR1 and CDR2 from the germline V gene are LGHNT and FRNRAP. V was pared by 6 bases and J by 3 bases, with 18 bases between. The CDR3 is made up of 16 amino acids. CDR3 sequence reads: CASGLQGTGIGNTIYF. The CDR3 DNA reads as TGTGCTAGTGGATTACAGGGTACGGGGATTGGAAACACCATATATTTT.

The chain recombines TRBV2 with TRBJ2-5, with a tentative D call TRBD1 (5 bases). Trimming removed 6 bases at V and 0 bases at J, with 11 bases between. CDR1 is SNHLY and CDR2 is FYNNEI in the germline V gene. The CDR3 extends over 14 amino acids. The CDR3: CASRETVYQETQYF. CDR3 coding DNA: TGTGCCAGCAGAGAGACAGTTTACCAAGAGACCCAGTACTTC.

V is TRBV5-1 and J is TRBJ2-1; 7 bases align to TRBD2. V trimming: 0 bases; J trimming: 0 bases; junction bases outside the gene matches: 15. This CDR3 has 20 amino acids. Germline CDR1 and CDR2: SGHRS and YFSETQ. The CDR3: CASSLAGGRARASSYNEQFF. The CDR3, as DNA: TGCGCCAGCAGCTTGGCCGGAGGGAGGGCCAGGGCGAGCTCCTACAATGAGCAGTTCTTC.

The rearrangement uses TRBV5-1 and TRBJ1-1; TRBD1 aligns across 12 bases. The CDR3 runs to 17 residues. The trim removed 4 bases at V and 4 bases at J, leaving 11 bases unmatched. Germline assignment: CDR1 SGHRS and CDR2 YFSETQ. CDR3 sequence (DNA): TGCGCCAGCAGCCAGCAACCGGGACAGGGGGCCTTCACTGAAGCTTTCTTT. Protein: CASSQQPGQGAFTEAFF. Looking up the rest from reference TRBV5-1 and TRBJ1-1 gives the full variable domain: KAGVTQTPRYLIKTRGQQVTLSCSPISGHRSVSWYQQTPGQGLQFLFEYFSETQRNKGNFPGRFSGRQFSNSRSEMNVSTLELGDSALYLCASSQQPGQGAFTEAFFGQGTRLTVV.

The chain joins TRBV4-1 to TRBJ2-7, with 10 bases aligning to TRBD1. The V segment lost 3 bases and the J segment 1 base; nucleotides outside the gene matches: 3. Looked up from germline, CDR1 is MGHRA and CDR2 is YSYEKL. There are 15 residues in the CDR3. CDR3 sequence: CASSQRTGGSYEQYF. The CDR3 DNA reads as TGCGCCAGCAGCCAGAGGACAGGGGGGTCCTACGAGCAGTACTTC.

In its sample, this clone was seen once. Here the CDR3 reads CASSSGTSGRVSTDTQYF. CDR3 bases: TGTGCCAGCAGCTCCGGGACTAGCGGGAGGGTTAGCACAGATACGCAGTATTTT. The chain combines TRBV5-4 with TRBJ2-3; TRBD2 aligns across 16 bases. Germline assignment: CDR1 SGHNT and CDR2 YYREEE (reference sequence). The CDR3 has 18 amino acids. V was clipped by 3 bases and J by 0 bases; unmatched bases: 4. Variable domain in full (rest from reference TRBV5-4 and TRBJ2-3): ETGVTQSPTHLIKTRGQQVTLRCSSQSGHNTVSWYQQALGQGPQFIFQYYREEENGRGNFPPRFSGLQFPNYSSELNVNALELDDSALYLCASSSGTSGRVSTDTQYFGPGTRLTVL.

The chain employs TRBV5-1 and TRBJ2-2, with a tentative D call TRBD2 (6 bases). This CDR3 is 14 amino acids long. The V gene's germline CDR1 is SGHRS and CDR2 YFSETQ. Trimming shortened V by 1 base and J by 4 bases, and 8 bases separated the two germline ends. The CDR3 here is CASSLTGVTGELFF. The CDR3 DNA follows: TGCGCCAGCAGCTTGACGGGAGTCACCGGGGAGCTGTTTTTT.

The rearrangement links TRBV9 to TRBJ2-5, with TRBD1 matching over 10 bases. This CDR3 is 14 amino acids long. Germline lookup yields CDR1 SGDLS and CDR2 YYNGEE. The trim removed 2 bases at V and 3 bases at J, leaving 1 base unmatched. For the CDR3, the DNA is TGTGCCAGCAGCGTCGGACAGGGGGAAGAGACCCAGTACTTC. It specifies CASSVGQGEETQYF.

The rearrangement joins TRBV6-1 to TRBJ1-1; 9 bases map to TRBD1. This CDR3 is 14 amino acids long. In germline, CDR1 is MNHNS, CDR2 SASEGT. V lost 9 bases and J lost 2; bases outside the gene matches: 7. Written as DNA, the CDR3 is TGTGCCAGTACCCCGGGACAGGGAAACACTGAAGCTTTCTTT. Translation: CASTPGQGNTEAFF.

This rearrangement joins TRBV13 to TRBJ2-5; the D gene could be TRBD1 or TRBD2 (7 bases each). The germline V gene has CDR1 PRHDT and CDR2 FYEKMQ (reference sequence). The germline V and J ends were trimmed by 0 bases and 1 base, with 12 bases remaining between them. This CDR3 region has 16 residues. The CDR3, as DNA: TGTGCCAGCAGCTTAGGCCTCAGGGGGGGCCAAGAGACCCAGTACTTC. Translating it yields CASSLGLRGGQETQYF.